This T cell receptor (beta chain) was sequenced during a study of breast tumors, draining lymph nodes, adjacent tissues. Study conclusions and caveats: Compared with lymph nodes, tumors were less diverse; compared with nontumor tissue, more. Findings are consistent with lymph node origin and intratumoral expansion of most tumor T cells. Compared with basal-like, luminal-like tumors shared significantly more repertoire with nontumor tissue.

In regard to this clonotype: Its cognate antigen is unknown.

TCRdb independently ran MiXCR on the multiplex PCR reads; one entry per CDR3 protein. The sample contains 150,000 to 200,000 distinct CDR3 sequences, about 30% of which appear only once. Axillary draining lymph nodes of breast cancer patients supplied the node samples. The CDR3 is made up of 20 amino acids. Germline V gives CDR1 SGHNT, CDR2 YYREEE (reference sequence). Trimming pared 0 bases from V and 1 base from J, leaving 23 bases between. This TCR derives from a female donor with breast cancer. Some clones in this sample may be carry-over from other donors' samples. The chain combines TRBV5-4 with TRBJ1-5; TRBD1 is a possible D gene (6 bases). Input material: axillary lymph node tissue. For the CDR3, the DNA is TGTGCCAGCAGCTTGGAGGTGGCCTACGAGCAGGGGTCGAGCAATCAGCCCCAGCATTTT. Translation gives CASSLEVAYEQGSSNQPQHF.